This is a list of T cell receptor beta chains from one sample in a study of T cell changes during pregnancy in multiple sclerosis. Generated by immunoSEQ multiplex PCR, the TCRdb table keeps only in-frame clones and is missing some. This table holds approximately 43,000 clones, 94% found once. The specimen comprised CD8+ T cells from peripheral blood mononuclear cells, sampled in the third trimester of pregnancy. All receptors derive from a female donor with multiple sclerosis, enrolled in a pregnancy study. Both conserved end residues are part of each CDR3. Fields, in order: V gene, D gene, clone size, J gene, CDR3 DNA, CDR3 protein. D genes are given only for firm matches. Only some rows state a clone size, as once, few, many or a class for expanded clones.

TRBV13,.,.,TRBJ2-1,TGTGCCAGCAGCTTAGCGGGAGCGGGCAATGAGCAGTTCTTC,CASSLAGAGNEQFF
TRBV6-1,TRBD1,few,TRBJ2-1,TGTGCCAGTCAAAATTCCGGGACAGGGTCTGATGAGCAGTTCTTC,CASQNSGTGSDEQFF
TRBV4-3,TRBD1,.,TRBJ2-3,TGCGCCAGCAGCCAAGACGTCCTAACAGGGGAACTATACACAGATACGCAGTATTTT,CASSQDVLTGELYTDTQYF
TRBV11-3,.,.,TRBJ2-7,TGTGCCAGCAGCACGTATAAGAGCTACGAGCAGTACTTC,CASSTYKSYEQYF
TRBV30,TRBD2,.,TRBJ2-1,TGTGCCTGGGGGCCCGGGACTAGCGGCTACAATGAGCAGTTCTTC,CAWGPGTSGYNEQFF
TRBV5-1,TRBD2,.,TRBJ2-3,TGCGCCAGCAGCAACCAGCGGGAGCTTTGGACAGATACGCAGTATTTT,CASSNQRELWTDTQYF
TRBV11-2,TRBD1,.,TRBJ2-7,TGTGCCAGCAGCGCGGGACAGGGTCCCTACGAGCAGTACTTC,CASSAGQGPYEQYF
TRBV10-3,.,.,TRBJ2-3,TGTGCCATCGGGTCCCGGGATTATACGCAGTATTTT,CAIGSRDYTQYF
TRBV28,.,once,TRBJ2-5,TGTGCCAGCAGCCTCCCCCAGGGGCGGAGAGGGGAGACCCAGTACTTC,CASSLPQGRRGETQYF
TRBV14,.,once,TRBJ2-3,TGTGCCAGCAGCCCTCGACTTACCGCAGATACGCAGTATTTT,CASSPRLTADTQYF
TRBV9,.,.,TRBJ2-1,TGTGCCAGCAGCGGGAGCTTGGGCAATGAGCAGTTCTTC,CASSGSLGNEQFF
TRBV5-1,TRBD2,.,TRBJ2-7,TGCGCCAGCACCCTCACGATGGGGACTAGCGGGAGGACAAGCTCCTACGAGCAGTACTTC,CASTLTMGTSGRTSSYEQYF
TRBV21-1,.,.,TRBJ2-6,TGTGCCAGCAGCGAAAGTTGGGGACAGCCTATTTTGGGGGCCAACGTCCTGACTTTC,CASSESWGQPILGANVLTF
TRBV5-1,TRBD2,.,TRBJ2-7,TGCGCCAGCAACAAAATACTAGCGGGACCCTCCTACGAGCAGTACTTC,CASNKILAGPSYEQYF
TRBV25-1,.,.,TRBJ2-7,TGTGCCAGCAGTGAACAGGGGTACGAGCAGTACTTC,CASSEQGYEQYF
TRBV6-4,.,.,TRBJ1-1,TGTGCCAGCAGTGAGAAGGGGGAAGGCACTGAAGCTTTCTTT,CASSEKGEGTEAFF
TRBV6-9,TRBD1,.,TRBJ1-4,TGTGCCAGGCGGGACAGGGAATCGGTCGCGGAAAAACTGTTTTTT,CARRDRESVAEKLFF
TRBV9,TRBD1,.,TRBJ2-5,TGTGCCAGCAGCGGCCGGGACAGGGGTAGAGAGACCCAGTACTTC,CASSGRDRGRETQYF
TRBV27,.,.,TRBJ2-1,TGTGCCAGCAGTTTGACAGTGTGGGAGGACAATGAGCAGTTCTTC,CASSLTVWEDNEQFF
TRBV6-1,TRBD2,.,TRBJ2-5,TGTGCCAGCAGTGAAGCGGGAGGGATATGGGAGACCCAGTACTTC,CASSEAGGIWETQYF
TRBV29-1,TRBD1,.,TRBJ1-1,TGCAGCGCTCGACAGGGATCCACTGAAGCTTTCTTT,CSARQGSTEAFF
TRBV5-1,TRBD1,once,TRBJ2-7,TGCGCCAGCAGCTTAAAGGGGGGACAGGCCGAGCAGTACTTC,CASSLKGGQAEQYF
TRBV27,TRBD1,.,TRBJ1-4,TGTGCCAGCGGCGTAATGGAGGACAGGGGTAATGAAAAACTGTTTTTT,CASGVMEDRGNEKLFF
TRBV20-1,.,.,TRBJ2-7,TGCAGTGGGGGGGACGAGCAGTACTTC,CSGGDEQYF
TRBV4-3,.,.,TRBJ1-2,TGCGCCAGCAGCCAAGGGTCCCGGAGCGCTAACTATGGCTACACCTTC,CASSQGSRSANYGYTF
TRBV7-9,.,.,TRBJ2-5,TGTGCCAGCGCAGGGGTTGTGGACCAAGAGACCCAGTACTTC,CASAGVVDQETQYF
TRBV14,TRBD1,.,TRBJ2-3,TGTGCCAGCAGCCAAGCCCTCGAGCCGCAGGGGGTTCCCACCTATCGCACAGATACGCAGTATTTT,CASSQALEPQGVPTYRTDTQYF
TRBV15,TRBD1,.,TRBJ2-7,TGTGCCACCAGCAGAGTTCCCGTGGGACAGGGCCTCTACGAGCAGTACTTC,CATSRVPVGQGLYEQYF
TRBV4-3,.,.,TRBJ2-1,TGCGCCAGCAGCCAAGATCTTATTGGGGCTGTTGGCAATGAGCAGTTCTTC,CASSQDLIGAVGNEQFF
TRBV6-1,TRBD1,.,TRBJ2-5,TGTGCCAGCAGGGACAGGGGCCCTTACCAAGAGACCCAGTACTTC,CASRDRGPYQETQYF
TRBV5-1,.,.,TRBJ1-1,TGCGCCAGCAGCTTGGTGGGGCAGGGAAACACTGAAGCTTTCTTT,CASSLVGQGNTEAFF
TRBV28,.,.,TRBJ2-7,TGTGCCAGCAGTTTGGTGGTTGGCAGGCGAGCCTACGAGCAGTACTTC,CASSLVVGRRAYEQYF
TRBV7-9,TRBD2,.,TRBJ2-7,TGTGCCAGCAGCTTAGGTGCTAGCGGCAAGGGCTACGAGCAGTACTTC,CASSLGASGKGYEQYF
TRBV7-9,TRBD1,.,TRBJ2-7,TGTGCCAGCAGCTTAGTGACAGGGGAGGTCTACGAGCAGTACTTC,CASSLVTGEVYEQYF
TRBV27,.,.,TRBJ1-5,TGTGCCAGCAGTACCACAGGGTACAATCAGCCCCAGCATTTT,CASSTTGYNQPQHF
TRBV10-3,TRBD2,.,TRBJ2-7,TGTGCCATCAGTATCGGGGACTACTACGAGCAGTACTTC,CAISIGDYYEQYF
TRBV6-5,TRBD2,.,TRBJ2-1,TGTGCCAGCAGTTTAGCGGGAGGCTCTGAGCAGTTCTTC,CASSLAGGSEQFF
TRBV27,.,.,TRBJ2-7,TGTGCCAGCAGTTACAGGGCCCCTAGCTCCTACGAGCAGTACTTC,CASSYRAPSSYEQYF
TRBV28,.,.,TRBJ2-1,TGTGCCAGCAGTCCTGACGGACTCAATGAGCAGTTCTTC,CASSPDGLNEQFF
TRBV7-9,TRBD2,.,TRBJ2-7,TGTGCCAGCAGCCCGCACTTGAGCGGGGGCCTCTCCTACGAGCAGTACTTC,CASSPHLSGGLSYEQYF
TRBV19,.,.,TRBJ2-1,TGTGCCAGTAGTATAGGAGGGGTTCGGGACAGTCCTCTAGCGCCGAGCTCCTACAATGAGCAGTTCTTC,CASSIGGVRDSPLAPSSYNEQFF
TRBV9,.,once,TRBJ1-1,TGTGCCAGCAGCGACGGGGGTGCGACTGAAGCTTTCTTT,CASSDGGATEAFF
TRBV6-5,.,.,TRBJ1-4,TGTGCCAGCAATAACTGCCTCGCAACTAATGAAAAACTGTTTTTT,CASNNCLATNEKLFF
TRBV4-1,.,.,TRBJ2-7,TGCGCCAGCAGCCCAGACGAGGGCCAGTACTACGAGCAGTACTTC,CASSPDEGQYYEQYF
TRBV28,.,.,TRBJ2-1,TGTGCCAGCAGTTATCGCGGGACTTCTTCCTACAATGAGCAGTTCTTC,CASSYRGTSSYNEQFF
TRBV2,TRBD2,.,TRBJ2-1,TGTGCCAGCAGGCATGGGGGACTAGCGGGTATCTCCTACAATGAGCAGTTCTTC,CASRHGGLAGISYNEQFF
TRBV9,.,.,TRBJ1-2,TGTGCCAGCAGCGTAGGGCTAAAGCGGACAGCGACTAACTATGGCTACACCTTC,CASSVGLKRTATNYGYTF
TRBV28,TRBD2,.,TRBJ2-7,TGTGCCAGCAGTTGGAGACTAGCGGGGCGAAATCAGTACTTC,CASSWRLAGRNQYF
TRBV7-6,.,.,TRBJ2-7,TGTGCCAGCAGCTCAGAGGGTAGGGCCGACGAGCAGTACTTC,CASSSEGRADEQYF
TRBV4-1,TRBD1,.,TRBJ2-1,TGCGCCAGCAGCCAGGGACAGGGTTCCTACAATGAGCAGTTCTTC,CASSQGQGSYNEQFF
TRBV10-3,TRBD1,.,TRBJ2-7,TGTGCCATCAGTGAGTCGGGTTCTGAGGGGGCCTGGTACGAGCAGTACTTC,CAISESGSEGAWYEQYF
TRBV2,TRBD1,.,TRBJ2-3,TGTGCCAGCAGTGAGGGGCAGGGGGACACAGATACGCAGTATTTT,CASSEGQGDTDTQYF
TRBV27,TRBD1,.,TRBJ1-5,TGTGCCAGCAGTTTGATCGGACAGGGCAACGAACCCCAGCATTTT,CASSLIGQGNEPQHF
TRBV5-6,.,.,TRBJ2-7,TGTGCCAGCAGCACCGGGGCGGGGGCTTACGAGCAGTACTTC,CASSTGAGAYEQYF
TRBV9,TRBD2,.,TRBJ2-4,TGTGCCAGCAGCCCGCGGGAGGGAAGGTACATTCAGTACTTC,CASSPREGRYIQYF
TRBV6-4,.,.,TRBJ2-2,TGTGCCAGCAGCCCAGGGCCCACCGGGGAGCTGTTTTTT,CASSPGPTGELFF
TRBV28,TRBD1,.,TRBJ1-2,TGTGCCAGCAGTTTCGGACAGGCCTACCGAGCTAACTATGGCTACACCTTC,CASSFGQAYRANYGYTF